Below, 4 T cell receptor beta chains from the same sample are listed, as sequenced in a study of T cells in Graves' hyperthyroidism and ophthalmopathy. Researchers amplified the TCR beta CDR3 regions from RNA transcripts. During a first-round RT-PCR of the TCR CDR3, the HTBI primer set was used. TCRdb re-called the multiplex PCR reads with MiXCR, one entry per CDR3 protein. The sample shows around 690,000 distinct CDR3 sequences, roughly 17% of them seen only once. Sequenced: blood. The origin of the receptors is a man in his fifties with Graves' hyperthyroidism.

This clonotype was observed many times. The chain couples TRBV7-9 to TRBJ1-1; TRBD1 matches 11 bases. The length of the CDR3 is 15 residues. CDR1 is SEHNR, CDR2 FQNEAQ, per germline (reference sequence). With 6 bases clipped from V and 4 bases from J, the junction kept 7 bases outside the gene matches. The CDR3 loop is CASSPGQGVFTEAFF. CDR3 DNA sequence: TGTGCCAGCAGTCCGGGACAGGGGGTTTTCACTGAAGCTTTCTTT.

The table lists this clonotype with many counts. The chain combines TRBV6-5 with TRBJ1-2, with 7 bases identical to TRBD1. This CDR3 is 16 amino acids long. The V gene's germline CDR1 is MNHEY and CDR2 SVGAGI. With V trimmed by 2 bases and J by 5 bases, 11 bases remained unmatched. The CDR3: CASSYADRANSYGYTF. The CDR3 DNA reads as TGTGCCAGCAGTTACGCTGACAGGGCTAACTCGTATGGCTACACCTTC.

At least ten counts were recorded for this clonotype. The chain combines TRBV11-2 with TRBJ2-1; maybe TRBD2 (6 bases). The CDR3 consists of 14 residues. The ends were cut back, 1 base at V and 6 bases at J, with 10 bases in the middle. Germline CDR1 reads SGHAT; CDR2 reads FQNNGV. This CDR3 is CASSLGRGSNEQFF. The CDR3 nucleotides read TGTGCCAGCAGCTTAGGCCGGGGGAGCAATGAGCAGTTCTTC.

This clonotype was seen more than once but under ten times. V gene TRBV6-2 or TRBV6-3 combines with J gene TRBJ2-1; 13 nucleotides align to TRBD2. Germline CDR1 MNHEY, CDR2 SVGEGT. The CDR3 contains 18 residues. Trimming removed 4 bases from V and 0 bases from J; junction bases left unmatched: 6. CDR3 nucleotides: TGTGCCAGCAGTTCTGGACTAGCGGGGGAACCCTCCTACAATGAGCAGTTCTTC. Its translation is CASSSGLAGEPSYNEQFF.